These 25 T cell receptor beta chains came from one sample sequenced in a study of CD8+ T cells in alopecia areata. Specified treatment: oral pan-JAK inhibitor, 5-10 mg twice daily. The authors extracted RNA and reverse transcribed it into cDNA as the sequencing template. Clones were sequenced by immunoSEQ multiplex PCR, and TCRdb holds only the in-frame ones, with some missing. The table shows 130,000 or so clones, with roughly 55% occurring only once. The starting material was CD4+ T cells sorted from blood, obtained at week 4, from a patient treated with tofacitinib. The receptors here all came from a human donor with alopecia areata.

This clone was counted only a few times. The rearrangement links TRBV29-1 to TRBJ1-1; D gene uncertain. V gave up 8 bases and J gave up 10 bases, with 8 bases separating them. This CDR3 spans 8 amino acids. Germline V gene sequence: CDR1 SQVTM, CDR2 ANQGSEA. The CDR3 loop reads CSSEGAFF. The CDR3 nucleotides read TGCAGCTCAGAGGGAGCTTTCTTT.

The chain links TRBV7-2 to TRBJ1-6, with D perhaps matching TRBD1 (5 bases). CDR3 size: 14 residues. V was shortened by 6 bases and J by 5 bases, with 11 bases between the two germline ends. Germline loops: CDR1 SGHTA, CDR2 FQGNSA. CDR3 region: CASSLLGDNSPLHF. In DNA form, the CDR3 reads TGTGCCAGCAGTTTGCTGGGGGATAATTCACCCCTCCACTTT. Full variable domain (remainder filled in from reference TRBV7-2 and TRBJ1-6): GAGVSQSPSNKVTEKGKDVELRCDPISGHTALYWYRQSLGQGLEFLIYFQGNSAPDKSGLPSDRFSAERTGGSVSTLTIQRTQQEDSAVYLCASSLLGDNSPLHFGNGTRLTVT.

This clone was detected only a few times. The rearrangement links TRBV30 to TRBJ2-3; tentative D call: TRBD2 (6 bases). CDR3 length equals 14 residues. V was shortened by 0 bases and J by 7 bases, with 14 bases between the two germline ends. CDR1 is GTSNPN and CDR2 is SVGIG in the germline V gene (reference sequence). The chain's CDR3 is CAWSVGGMGNTQYF. The CDR3 nucleotides read TGTGCCTGGAGTGTTGGCGGGATGGGCAATACGCAGTATTTT.

V is TRBV5-1 and J is TRBJ2-7; TRBD2 agrees at 15 bases. Germline loops: CDR1 SGHRS, CDR2 YFSETQ. The trim removed 4 bases at V and 5 bases at J, leaving 7 bases unmatched. The CDR3 spans 16 residues. In DNA, the CDR3 is TGCGCCAGCAGCCCCGGACTAGCGGGGGGGCCCCACGAGCAGTACTTC. Encoded protein: CASSPGLAGGPHEQYF. Full variable domain (remainder filled in from reference TRBV5-1 and TRBJ2-7): KAGVTQTPRYLIKTRGQQVTLSCSPISGHRSVSWYQQTPGQGLQFLFEYFSETQRNKGNFPGRFSGRQFSNSRSEMNVSTLELGDSALYLCASSPGLAGGPHEQYFGPGTRLTVT.

This chain joins TRBV10-3 and TRBJ2-5; D tentatively reads TRBD1 or TRBD2 (6 bases each). Between the trimmed V and J ends, which lost 6 bases and 8 bases, there was a span of 16 bases. CDR3 size: 13 residues. The germline V gene has CDR1 ENHRY and CDR2 SYGVKD. The CDR3 reads CAIRIPGEDTQYF. The DNA for the CDR3 is TGTGCCATCAGGATTCCAGGGGAGGATACCCAGTACTTC.

The chain uses TRBV29-1 and TRBJ2-5; either TRBD1 or TRBD2 may supply D (6 bases each). This CDR3 has 13 residues. V lost 4 bases and J 4 bases, leaving 13 bases between the germline ends. Germline V lookup: CDR1 SQVTM, CDR2 ANQGSEA. The CDR3, as DNA: TGCAGCGTTGCCGAGGGGGGAGGAGAGACCCAGTACTTC. Residues: CSVAEGGGETQYF.

The chain employs TRBV28 and TRBJ2-5; 8 bases are shared with TRBD1. This CDR3 comprises 13 residues. Germline values: CDR1 MDHEN, CDR2 SYDVKM. V gave up 7 bases and J gave up 1 base; unmatched junction bases: 2. The CDR3 bases are TGTGCCAGCATCGACAGGGGCCAAGAGACCCAGTACTTC. This translates into CASIDRGQETQYF.

This clone was recorded once. V is TRBV5-1 and J is TRBJ1-2; TRBD1 might be the D (5 bases). The CDR3 runs 17 residues. V lost 0 bases and J 4 bases, leaving 19 bases between the germline ends. In germline, CDR1 is SGHRS, CDR2 YFSETQ. CDR3 loop: CASSLGDDRVPTYGYTF. For the CDR3, the DNA is TGCGCCAGCAGCTTGGGGGATGACAGAGTGCCAACCTATGGCTACACCTTC.

This chain links TRBV30 with TRBJ2-7; D gene ambiguous. V lost 0 bases and J 7 bases, leaving 7 bases between the germline ends. Germline values: CDR1 GTSNPN, CDR2 SVGIG (reference sequence). The CDR3 loop spans 11 amino acids. CDR3 residues: CAWSVRIEQYF. In nucleotides, the CDR3 is TGTGCCTGGAGTGTAAGGATTGAGCAGTACTTC.

The V and J genes are TRBV9 and TRBJ2-5; 8 bases align to TRBD2. CDR3 length: 14 amino acids. V was pared by 4 bases and J by 7 bases, with 9 bases of the junction left unmatched. Looked up from germline, CDR1 is SGDLS and CDR2 is YYNGEE. The CDR3 nucleotides are TGTGCCAGCAGCCCCACTATGGCGGGGGGGACCCAGTACTTC. Translated: CASSPTMAGGTQYF.

This rearrangement joins TRBV4-3 to TRBJ1-1; D unresolved. With 1 base removed from V and 3 bases from J, the gap between germline ends came to 9 bases. Looked up from germline, CDR1 is LGHNA and CDR2 is YSLEER. CDR3 length: 14 residues. CDR3 protein: CASSQVLTYTEAFF. The DNA of the CDR3 is TGCGCCAGCAGCCAAGTCTTAACGTACACTGAAGCTTTCTTT.

Written as DNA, the CDR3 is TGCAGCGTTACCCGGGACGGGAGCTACGAGCAGTACTTC. This encodes CSVTRDGSYEQYF. The chain couples TRBV29-1 to TRBJ2-7; the D gene is possibly TRBD2 (6 bases). This CDR3 region has 13 residues. Trimming took off 5 bases at V and 3 bases at J, with 14 bases between the two ends. Germline CDR1 SQVTM, CDR2 ANQGSEA.

The gene calls are TRBV7-6 and TRBJ2-3; 15 bases fit TRBD2. V gave up 0 bases and J gave up 6 bases; unmatched junction bases: 4. CDR1 and CDR2 from the germline V gene are SGHVS and FNYEAQ. The CDR3 contains 17 residues. For the CDR3, the DNA is TGTGCCAGCAGCTTAGCGCCGGGACTAGCGGGAGGTGATACGCAGTATTTT. Translated, it gives CASSLAPGLAGGDTQYF.

The chain recombines TRBV30 with TRBJ1-4; D is ambiguous. The germline gives CDR1 GTSNPN, CDR2 SVGIG (reference sequence). Trimming stripped 0 bases from V and 0 bases from J, with 11 bases between. This CDR3 is 16 amino acids long. Here the CDR3 DNA reads TGTGCCTGGAGTGTTGGTGAACATGCAACTAATGAAAAACTGTTTTTT. As protein: CAWSVGEHATNEKLFF.

The chain joins TRBV10-3 to TRBJ2-6; 8 bases align to TRBD1. This CDR3 spans 16 amino acids. Germline V lookup: CDR1 ENHRY, CDR2 SYGVKD. With 7 bases clipped from V and 2 bases from J, the junction kept 7 bases outside the gene matches. CDR3 bases: TGTGCCATCACCGGACAGGGATCTGCTGGGGCCAACGTCCTGACTTTC. Translated: CAITGQGSAGANVLTF.

J is TRBJ2-3 and V is TRBV27, with 7 bases fitting TRBD2. The CDR3 has 15 residues. After removal of 10 bases from V and 3 bases from J, the junction contained 13 bases not matched to a gene. Per germline, CDR1 MNHEY and CDR2 SMNVEV (reference sequence). CDR3 loop: CATRNRLAPTDTQYF. DNA for the CDR3: TGTGCCACCAGAAATAGACTAGCCCCAACAGATACGCAGTATTTT.

The sample holds one count of this clone. The chain has TRBV11-2 and TRBJ2-1; a weak D match, TRBD1 (6 bases). From germline, CDR1 is SGHAT and CDR2 FQNNGV. V was clipped by 1 base and J by 9 bases, with 7 bases between them. The CDR3 runs 12 residues. The CDR3 protein is CASSLVRGEQFF. The CDR3 DNA sequence: TGTGCCAGCAGCTTAGTCAGGGGTGAGCAGTTCTTC.

This sequence joins TRBV29-1 and TRBJ1-4; D not resolved. Germline CDR1 is SQVTM and CDR2 is ANQGSEA. V lost 5 bases and J lost 0, with 7 bases in between. This CDR3 has 13 amino acids. Here the CDR3 reads CSVNGPTNEKLFF. CDR3 DNA: TGCAGCGTTAATGGACCAACTAATGAAAAACTGTTTTTT.

With regard to this clone: Different DNA sequences within this sample yield the same CDR3. J is TRBJ2-5 and V is TRBV27; D remains unclear. Per germline, CDR1 MNHEY and CDR2 SMNVEV (reference sequence). The CDR3 totals 12 residues. V lost 7 bases and J 1 base, leaving 7 bases between the germline ends. CDR3 sequence (DNA): TGTGCCAGCATGGACCGCCAAGAGACCCAGTACTTC. It yields the protein CASMDRQETQYF.

V usage is TRBV29-1 and J usage is TRBJ2-7; 11 positions match TRBD1. The J segment lost 3 bases and the V segment lost 6 bases, leaving 4 bases of the junction unmatched. Germline values: CDR1 SQVTM, CDR2 ANQGSEA. The length of the CDR3 is 13 residues. DNA of the CDR3: TGCAGCGTGAGGACAGGGGGCATCTACGAGCAGTACTTC. Its protein product is CSVRTGGIYEQYF.

The chain has TRBV2 and TRBJ2-5; D unresolved. The CDR3 extends over 11 amino acids. Trimming stripped 4 bases from V and 5 bases from J, with 5 bases between. Germline CDR1 SNHLY, CDR2 FYNNEI. CDR3 loop: CASSVSETQYF. Written as DNA, the CDR3 is TGTGCCAGCAGTGTGTCTGAGACCCAGTACTTC.

This clone was seen a handful of times. This chain uses TRBV25-1 with TRBJ2-5; D unresolved. Germline V gives CDR1 MGHDK, CDR2 SYGVNS. V lost 1 base to trimming and J lost 2 bases, with 8 bases between them. The CDR3 length is 14 residues. The CDR3 is CASSESWLQETQYF. The CDR3 DNA follows: TGTGCCAGCAGTGAATCTTGGCTACAAGAGACCCAGTACTTC.

The table lists this clone with a few counts. The V and J genes are TRBV7-2 and TRBJ1-5; D ambiguous. V lost 1 base, J lost 0 bases, and 10 bases lay in between. CDR1 is SGHTA, CDR2 FQGNSA, per germline. The CDR3 has 16 residues. The CDR3 loop reads CASSLGSGNSNQPQHF. The CDR3 DNA reads TGTGCCAGCAGCTTAGGGTCTGGAAATAGCAATCAGCCCCAGCATTTT. Based on the CDR3 plus reference TRBV7-2 and TRBJ1-5, the full variable domain is GAGVSQSPSNKVTEKGKDVELRCDPISGHTALYWYRQSLGQGLEFLIYFQGNSAPDKSGLPSDRFSAERTGGSVSTLTIQRTQQEDSAVYLCASSLGSGNSNQPQHFGDGTRLSIL.

This rearrangement joins TRBV29-1 to TRBJ2-3, with D maybe TRBD1 (5 bases). Per germline, CDR1 SQVTM and CDR2 ANQGSEA. V shed 7 bases and J shed 4 bases, with 12 bases lying between them. This CDR3 is 12 amino acids long. The CDR3 bases are TGCAGCGGGTCGGAAGGGGCAGATACGCAGTATTTT. The encoded protein is CSGSEGADTQYF.

V is TRBV9 and J is TRBJ1-1, with D possibly being TRBD1 (6 bases). Germline CDR1 reads SGDLS; CDR2 reads YYNGEE. CDR3 size: 15 residues. V lost 3 bases, J lost 2 bases, and 14 bases lay in between. The CDR3 bases are TGTGCCAGCAGCGCCCGAGGGGGGCAAAACACTGAAGCTTTCTTT. Its translation is CASSARGGQNTEAFF.